Below are 14 T cell receptor beta chains sequenced from a single sample in a study of tumor-infiltrating lymphocytes in localized non-small cell lung cancer. Sequencing was performed with immunoSEQ multiplex PCR; in TCRdb, only in-frame clones are kept and a portion is missing. The sample shows more than 2,500 clones, roughly 77% of them seen only once. Input material: uninvolved lung tissue not adjacent to the tumor. The receptors shown here come from a human donor with non-small cell lung cancer.

The V gene is TRBV5-1, the J gene TRBJ1-1; 8 bases agree with TRBD1. Germline CDR1 is SGHRS and CDR2 is YFSETQ. The ends lost 3 bases at V and 0 bases at J; junction bases unmatched: 10. The CDR3 contains 17 residues. The DNA for the CDR3 is TGCGCCAGCAGCTGGGAAGGCCAGGGGGCGTTGAACACTGAAGCTTTCTTT. It is translated as CASSWEGQGALNTEAFF.

This clone was found a few times. The chain recombines TRBV6-7 with TRBJ1-1, with unresolved D. TRBV6-7 is an open reading frame, and its role is uncertain. Trimming removed 7 bases from V and 1 base from J, with 7 bases in between. This CDR3 comprises 12 residues. CDR3 amino acids: CASTVQNTEAFF. The CDR3 nucleotides are TGTGCCAGCACTGTCCAGAACACTGAAGCTTTCTTT.

This clone was found a few times. The CDR3 bases are TGTGCCTCGGGCGAGCAGTACGTC. It specifies CASGEQYV. This chain uses TRBV27 with TRBJ2-7, with D unclear. The CDR3 has 8 residues. CDR1 and CDR2 (germline): MNHEY, SMNVEV (reference sequence). The V gene lost 11 bases and the J gene lost 6 bases, with 5 bases spanning the gap.

CDR3 bases: TGTGCCAGCCTTCCAGGGGAGCTTGAAGCTTTCTTT. Its protein is CASLPGELEAFF. The genes are TRBV5-8 and TRBJ1-1, with D perhaps matching TRBD1 (6 bases). V was trimmed by 7 bases and J by 7 bases, leaving 14 bases between them. The germline CDR1 and CDR2 sequences are SGHTS and YDEGEE. The CDR3 runs 12 residues.

The chain couples TRBV6-6 to TRBJ1-1; perhaps TRBD1 as D (6 bases). This CDR3 is built from 13 residues. Trimming left V 6 bases short and J 1 base short, with 9 bases between. Looked up from germline, CDR1 is MNHNY and CDR2 is SVGAGI (reference sequence). The DNA for the CDR3 is TGTGCCAGCAGGCTACAGGGGAACACTGAAGCTTTCTTT. This encodes CASRLQGNTEAFF.

This chain links TRBV6-5 with TRBJ1-1, with TRBD1 identical over 9 bases. Germline assignment: CDR1 MNHEY and CDR2 SVGAGI. The CDR3 loop spans 11 amino acids. The junction had 0 bases not matched to a gene; V was cut back by 2 bases and J by 11 bases. This CDR3 is CASSYGTGAFF. In nucleotides, the CDR3 is TGTGCCAGCAGTTACGGGACAGGGGCTTTCTTT.

In this sample, this clone turned up once. This sequence joins TRBV7-3 and TRBJ2-1; 13 nucleotides line up with TRBD2. This CDR3 comprises 17 residues. V lost 3 bases, J lost 5 bases, and 7 bases stayed unmatched. Germline V lookup: CDR1 SGHTA, CDR2 FQGTGA. In DNA, the CDR3 is TGTGCCAGCAGCTTGGGGGGACTAGCGGGGACAGACAATGAGCAGTTCTTC. This gives the protein CASSLGGLAGTDNEQFF.

The table lists this clone with a count of one. V and J are TRBV7-9 and TRBJ1-1; 8 bases line up with TRBD1. The V and J ends lost 8 bases and 3 bases, in that order; junction bases with no gene match: 8. CDR1 and CDR2 from the germline V gene are SEHNR and FQNEAQ (reference sequence). The CDR3 has 14 amino acids. CDR3 loop: CASGWTGRDTEAFF. The CDR3 nucleotides are TGTGCCAGCGGCTGGACAGGGAGGGACACTGAAGCTTTCTTT.

V gene TRBV6-1 combines with J gene TRBJ2-1; a possible D gene is TRBD1 (5 bases). V lost 4 bases and J lost 0, with 16 bases in between. The germline gives CDR1 MNHNS, CDR2 SASEGT. The CDR3 loop spans 17 amino acids. CDR3 residues: CASSANRQSSSYNEQFF. The CDR3 nucleotides read TGTGCCAGCAGTGCCAACCGACAGTCGAGCTCCTACAATGAGCAGTTCTTC.

The CDR3 DNA reads TGCGCCAGCAGCCAGGATTCCCCCCCCCGGGCAGGGACCGGGGAGCTGTTTTTT. It specifies CASSQDSPPRAGTGELFF. This chain joins TRBV4-3 and TRBJ2-2; tentatively, D is TRBD1 (5 bases). CDR3 size: 18 residues. Germline assignment: CDR1 LGHNA and CDR2 YSLEER. Trimming took off 3 bases at V and 5 bases at J, with 22 bases between the two ends.

This clone was counted only a few times. This rearrangement joins TRBV27 to TRBJ1-1, with D possibly TRBD1 on 5 matching bases. The CDR3 is 12 residues long. The V gene's germline CDR1 is MNHEY and CDR2 SMNVEV (reference sequence). The germline V and J ends were trimmed by 6 bases and 8 bases, with 13 bases remaining between them. CDR3 residues: CASSSPGREAFF. For the CDR3, the DNA is TGTGCCAGCAGCTCTCCGGGACGAGAAGCTTTCTTT.

The chain recombines TRBV14 with TRBJ1-1; no definite D call. This CDR3 has 13 residues. V lost 10 bases and J lost 0, with 12 bases in between. CDR1 is SGHDN, CDR2 FVKESK, per germline. CDR3 sequence reads: CATKLHLNTEAFF. In DNA, the CDR3 is TGTGCCACCAAGCTACACTTGAACACTGAAGCTTTCTTT.

The CDR3 nucleotides are TGTGCCAGCAGCTGGGGACAGGGGGATGATGGCTACACCTTC. This translates into CASSWGQGDDGYTF. The genes are TRBV5-6 and TRBJ1-2; 11 bases match TRBD1. CDR1 and CDR2 from the germline V gene are SGHDT and YYEEEE. CDR3 length: 14 amino acids. V lost 3 bases, J lost 6 bases, and 4 bases stayed unmatched.

The rearrangement links TRBV6-6 to TRBJ1-1, with 8 bases aligning to TRBD1. CDR1 is MNHNY and CDR2 is SVGAGI in the germline V gene (reference sequence). The V and J ends lost 0 bases and 1 base, in that order; junction bases with no gene match: 4. The CDR3 is 16 residues long. DNA for the CDR3: TGTGCCAGCAGTTACTCCAGGGGGCCGGGGAACACTGAAGCTTTCTTT. Translated, it gives CASSYSRGPGNTEAFF.